The 27 T cell receptor beta chains given below trace back to one sample, sequenced in a study of cytomegalovirus exposure and HLA in healthy donors. The PCR had 60 Vbeta and 13 Jbeta primers. Clones were sequenced by immunoSEQ multiplex PCR, and TCRdb holds only the in-frame ones, with some missing. The data show some 130,000 clones, with 60% to 80% seen just once and roughly 0.99% held by the top ten. Specimen: PBMCs. Receptors originate from a male donor in good health and CMV-seronegative.

With regard to this clone: Its ends do not fully match the called genes, so a read error is possible. The chain uses TRBV30 and TRBJ2-3; TRBD2 aligns across 9 bases. CDR1 is GTSNPN and CDR2 is SVGIG in the germline V gene (reference sequence). The CDR3 runs to 15 residues. The CDR3 here is CAWSLMRGGTDTQYF. In DNA, the CDR3 is TGTGCCTGGAGTTTGATGCGGGGGGGCACGGATACGCAGTATTTT.

The CDR3 bases are TGTGCCAGCAGTAAGCCGAGGGTTACACACGAGCAGTACTTC. Translation: CASSKPRVTHEQYF. This sequence joins TRBV6-1 and TRBJ2-7; perhaps TRBD2 as D (5 bases). Germline CDR1 is MNHNS and CDR2 is SASEGT. V was pared by 5 bases and J by 5 bases, with 16 bases between. CDR3 length equals 14 residues.

This chain joins TRBV5-4 and TRBJ2-7, with TRBD2 matching 10 bases. The CDR3 is made up of 14 amino acids. Germline values: CDR1 SGHNT, CDR2 YYREEE (reference sequence). The V and J ends lost 4 bases and 6 bases, in that order; junction bases with no gene match: 7. The CDR3, as DNA: TGTGCCAGCAGCACCGTTACTAGCGGGGTCGAGCAGTACTTC. As protein: CASSTVTSGVEQYF.

This clone was seen more than once but under ten times. The chain couples TRBV6-5 to TRBJ1-3, with D possibly being TRBD1 (5 bases). CDR1 and CDR2 (germline): MNHEY, SVGAGI. The V end lost 6 bases, the J end lost 2 bases, and 11 bases lay between the germline ends. The CDR3 contains 14 residues. The CDR3 bases are TGTGCCAGCAGCCCGGGGGTGACTGGAAACACCATATATTTT. Amino acid sequence: CASSPGVTGNTIYF.

The J gene is TRBJ1-1, the V gene TRBV5-1, with 9 bases identical to TRBD1. The CDR3 totals 14 residues. CDR1 and CDR2 from the germline V gene are SGHRS and YFSETQ. V shed 5 bases, J shed 1 base, and the junction held 3 bases outside the gene matches. CDR3 protein: CASSTGGGNTEAFF. In DNA, the CDR3 is TGCGCCAGCAGTACAGGGGGCGGGAACACTGAAGCTTTCTTT.

J is TRBJ1-4 and V is TRBV7-9; 9 bases fit TRBD1. J lost 8 bases, V lost 5 bases, and 6 bases had no gene match. CDR1 is SEHNR, CDR2 FQNEAQ, per germline (reference sequence). The CDR3 runs to 14 residues. CDR3 DNA sequence: TGTGCCAGCAGCGCGGGACAGGGAGAGGAAAAACTGTTTTTT. This translates into CASSAGQGEEKLFF.

The chain uses TRBV10-3 and TRBJ2-5, with 8 bases fitting TRBD1. Per the germline V gene, CDR1 is ENHRY and CDR2 is SYGVKD. V shed 11 bases, J shed 4 bases, and the junction held 6 bases outside the gene matches. The CDR3 consists of 12 residues. The CDR3 nucleotides read TGTGCCTGGGACAGGATAGGAGAGACCCAGTACTTC. It yields the protein CAWDRIGETQYF.

V gene TRBV7-2 combines with J gene TRBJ2-3, with D tentatively TRBD2 (6 bases). The germline V gene has CDR1 SGHTA and CDR2 FQGNSA. V shed 4 bases and J shed 1 base, with 6 bases lying between them. This CDR3 contains 13 residues. CDR3 sequence reads: CASSSGGTDTQYF. CDR3 DNA: TGTGCCAGCAGCTCGGGGGGCACAGATACGCAGTATTTT.

This chain connects TRBV27 to TRBJ1-1, with 7 bases identical to TRBD1. Germline V gene data show CDR1 as MNHEY and CDR2 as SMNVEV (reference sequence). The CDR3 consists of 14 residues. The junction had 8 bases not matched to a gene; V was cut back by 5 bases and J by 5 bases. In nucleotides, the CDR3 is TGTGCCAGCAGTCCTCTGACAGGGTGGACTGAAGCTTTCTTT. It is translated as CASSPLTGWTEAFF.

The V and J genes are TRBV6-5 and TRBJ2-7; 7 bases agree with TRBD1. The J segment lost 7 bases and the V segment lost 2 bases, leaving 8 bases of the junction unmatched. This CDR3 is built from 14 residues. Per germline, CDR1 MNHEY and CDR2 SVGAGI. CDR3 sequence reads: CASSYETGLGEQYF. The CDR3, as DNA: TGTGCCAGCAGTTACGAGACAGGGCTGGGGGAGCAGTACTTC.

This clone was picked up one time. CDR3 nucleotide sequence: TGTGCCAGCATCGCGGACAGTTTGAACACTGAAGCTTTCTTT. This sequence encodes CASIADSLNTEAFF. The V gene is TRBV6-5, the J gene TRBJ1-1, with D possibly being TRBD1 (6 bases). Germline assignment: CDR1 MNHEY and CDR2 SVGAGI. V was clipped by 7 bases and J by 0 bases, with 12 bases between them. The CDR3 totals 14 residues.

The rearrangement joins TRBV5-1 to TRBJ2-3; TRBD1 is a possible D gene (6 bases). The CDR3 spans 12 residues. CDR1 is SGHRS and CDR2 is YFSETQ in the germline V gene. The V gene lost 4 bases and the J gene lost 5 bases, with 8 bases spanning the gap. CDR3 amino acids: CASSLQGDTQYF. In nucleotides, the CDR3 is TGCGCCAGCAGCCTACAGGGAGATACGCAGTATTTT. Combining the CDR3 with reference TRBV5-1 and TRBJ2-3 gives the whole variable domain KAGVTQTPRYLIKTRGQQVTLSCSPISGHRSVSWYQQTPGQGLQFLFEYFSETQRNKGNFPGRFSGRQFSNSRSEMNVSTLELGDSALYLCASSLQGDTQYFGPGTRLTVL.

This clone appeared once. The chain carries TRBV5-4 and TRBJ2-7; 9 bases align to TRBD2. Per germline, CDR1 SGHNT and CDR2 YYREEE (reference sequence). The CDR3 consists of 16 residues. The V gene end was trimmed by 7 bases and the J gene end by 1 base; junction bases not matched to a gene: 12. DNA for the CDR3: TGTGCCAGCCCGGACGTAGCGGGGGTACTATCCTACGAGCAGTACTTC. Encoded protein: CASPDVAGVLSYEQYF.

This rearrangement joins TRBV5-1 to TRBJ1-1; D may be TRBD1 (5 bases). V was shortened by 4 bases and J by 3 bases, with 16 bases between the two germline ends. There are 15 residues in the CDR3. The germline CDR1 and CDR2 sequences are SGHRS and YFSETQ. Here the CDR3 reads CASSRTPGGDTEAFF. The CDR3 region has the DNA TGCGCCAGCAGCAGGACCCCGGGGGGGGACACTGAAGCTTTCTTT.

The chain employs TRBV5-1 and TRBJ2-5; 9 nucleotides match TRBD2. The assigned J gene may be wrong: the sequence end matches TRBJ2-7 better. CDR1 and CDR2 (germline): SGHRS, YFSETQ. This CDR3 is 16 amino acids long. CDR3 region: CASSLGQRGDTYEQYF. DNA for the CDR3: TGCGCCAGCAGCTTGGGGCAGCGGGGGGACACCTACGAGCAGTACTTC.

The chain joins TRBV11-3 to TRBJ2-1; D is perhaps TRBD2 (7 bases). The CDR3 loop spans 15 amino acids. Germline CDR1 and CDR2: SGHNT and YENEEA. Trimming took off 4 bases at V and 7 bases at J, with 17 bases between the two ends. The CDR3 sequence: CASSSAGEGYNEQFF. CDR3 sequence (DNA): TGTGCCAGCAGCTCGGCAGGGGAGGGGTATAATGAGCAGTTCTTC.

CDR3 nucleotide sequence: TGTGCCTGGAGTGTAGCAGGGAATCGCTACACCTTC. It translates to CAWSVAGNRYTF. The rearrangement uses TRBV30 and TRBJ1-2, with D perhaps matching TRBD1 (5 bases). This CDR3 is built from 12 residues. The germline V gene has CDR1 GTSNPN and CDR2 SVGIG (reference sequence). V shed 0 bases and J shed 9 bases, with 11 bases lying between them.

The sample holds one count of this clone. The chain uses TRBV2 and TRBJ2-5; 7 bases match TRBD1. CDR3 length: 15 amino acids. The V gene end was trimmed by 5 bases and the J gene end by 4 bases; junction bases not matched to a gene: 10. CDR1 and CDR2 (germline): SNHLY, FYNNEI. CDR3: CASSLDRALVETQYF. CDR3 in DNA: TGTGCCAGCAGTCTCGACAGGGCCTTAGTAGAGACCCAGTACTTC.

The rearrangement joins TRBV5-6 to TRBJ2-3, with 7 nucleotides matching TRBD1. Unmatched junction bases numbered 9, after V lost 3 bases and J lost 5 bases. The CDR3 consists of 15 residues. Germline CDR1 and CDR2: SGHDT and YYEEEE. CDR3 DNA: TGTGCCAGCAGCTCCACAGGGGCAGGTGAAGATACGCAGTATTTT. It encodes CASSSTGAGEDTQYF. Using reference TRBV5-6 and TRBJ2-3 for the parts outside the CDR3, the full variable domain is DAGVTQSPTHLIKTRGQQVTLRCSPKSGHDTVSWYQQALGQGPQFIFQYYEEEERQRGNFPDRFSGHQFPNYSSELNVNALLLGDSALYLCASSSTGAGEDTQYFGPGTRLTVL.

This chain links TRBV2 with TRBJ2-5; 15 bases fit TRBD2. This CDR3 comprises 13 residues. Germline V gives CDR1 SNHLY, CDR2 FYNNEI. With 5 bases clipped from V and 9 bases from J, the junction kept 1 base outside the gene matches. The DNA for the CDR3 is TGTGCCAGCAGTTGGACTAGCGGGGGGGCCCAGTACTTC. This encodes CASSWTSGGAQYF.

As to this clone: Other DNA sequences within the sample encode an identical CDR3. This chain connects TRBV5-1 to TRBJ1-4, with no clear D. Trimming took off 4 bases at V and 0 bases at J, with 7 bases between the two ends. Germline assignment: CDR1 SGHRS and CDR2 YFSETQ. CDR3 length: 14 residues. CDR3 loop: CASSVGATNEKLFF. The CDR3 DNA reads TGCGCCAGCAGCGTAGGAGCAACTAATGAAAAACTGTTTTTT.

The rearrangement uses TRBV10-3 and TRBJ1-2, with 7 nucleotides matching TRBD1. In germline, CDR1 is ENHRY, CDR2 SYGVKD. The CDR3 has 14 amino acids. The V gene end was trimmed by 6 bases and the J gene end by 2 bases; junction bases not matched to a gene: 6. CDR3 nucleotides: TGTGCCATCAGCCTACAGGGGTCGAACTATGGCTACACCTTC. Amino acids: CAISLQGSNYGYTF.

V and J are TRBV9 and TRBJ2-1; tentatively, D is TRBD2 (6 bases). The CDR3 runs 16 residues. V was trimmed by 0 bases and J by 6 bases, leaving 16 bases between them. Germline V CDR1 and CDR2: SGDLS, YYNGEE. The CDR3 loop reads CASSVDGGAPPNEQFF. DNA for the CDR3: TGTGCCAGCAGCGTAGATGGCGGGGCCCCCCCCAATGAGCAGTTCTTC.

The chain links TRBV5-4 to TRBJ2-5; D unresolved. The assigned J gene may be wrong: the sequence end matches TRBJ2-7 better. There are 13 residues in the CDR3. The V gene's germline CDR1 is SGHNT and CDR2 YYREEE (reference sequence). The CDR3 here is CASSSGESDEQYF. In DNA form, the CDR3 reads TGTGCCAGCAGCTCTGGAGAGAGTGACGAGCAGTACTTC.

This rearrangement joins TRBV7-8 to TRBJ1-5; 7 nucleotides line up with TRBD1. Germline V gene data show CDR1 as SGHVS and CDR2 as FQNEAQ. J gave up 7 bases and V 1 base, and 7 bases lay outside the gene matches. The CDR3 contains 15 residues. DNA for the CDR3: TGTGCCAGCAGCTTAGACTGGGACAGTGGACAGCCCCAGCATTTT. This translates into CASSLDWDSGQPQHF.

This clone came up once. The chain is built from TRBV5-4 and TRBJ2-7; possibly TRBD1 for D (7 bases). The CDR3 contains 11 residues. Trimming shortened V by 7 bases and J by 6 bases, and 11 bases separated the two germline ends. CDR1 SGHNT and CDR2 YYREEE come from the germline V gene (reference sequence). DNA of the CDR3: TGTGCCAGCCACAGGGGAGGCGAGCAGTACTTC. This sequence encodes CASHRGGEQYF.

The chain couples TRBV9 to TRBJ1-1; D is possibly TRBD1 (5 bases). CDR3 length: 17 amino acids. CDR1 and CDR2 (germline): SGDLS, YYNGEE. V was trimmed by 0 bases and J by 1 base, leaving 16 bases between them. CDR3 region: CASSVEGSRPPNTEAFF. The CDR3 bases are TGTGCCAGCAGCGTAGAGGGGTCCCGGCCCCCGAACACTGAAGCTTTCTTT.